Listed below are T cell receptor beta chains from one sample, sequenced in a study of human T cells and chemical hapten exposure. A single record per CDR3 protein comes from TCRdb applying MiXCR to the RACE reads. Of approximately 59,000 distinct CDR3 sequences in the sample, 5.5% to 7.5% were seen once. Specimen: whole blood. The receptors were sampled from a female donor in good health. Some clones in this sample may be carry-over from other donors' samples. Each CDR3 is given with its conserved first and last residue. The order of the fields is D gene, J gene, clone size, V gene, CDR3 protein, CDR3 DNA. A D gene is named only where the DNA matches it firmly. Size values are once, few and many counts, or a class for expanded clones, and some rows have none.

D gene: .
J gene: TRBJ1-1
clone size: many
V gene: TRBV30
CDR3 protein: CAWREGGYEGTEAFF
CDR3 DNA: TGTGCCTGGAGGGAAGGGGGATATGAGGGGACTGAAGCTTTCTTT

D gene: .
J gene: TRBJ1-1
clone size: few
V gene: TRBV5-5
CDR3 protein: CASSLGGGGTEAFF
CDR3 DNA: TGTGCCAGCAGCTTGGGTGGGGGGGGCACTGAAGCTTTCTTT

D gene: TRBD2
J gene: TRBJ2-7
clone size: few
V gene: TRBV27
CDR3 protein: CASSPSSGMSYEQYF
CDR3 DNA: TGTGCCAGCAGTCCATCCAGCGGGATGTCCTACGAGCAGTACTTC

D gene: .
J gene: TRBJ1-1
clone size: few
V gene: TRBV6-2/TRBV6-3
CDR3 protein: CASSQAIEAFF
CDR3 DNA: TGTGCCAGCAGTCAGGCCATTGAAGCTTTCTTT

D gene: .
J gene: TRBJ2-7
clone size: many
V gene: TRBV20-1
CDR3 protein: CSASGPGAYEQYF
CDR3 DNA: TGCAGTGCCTCGGGACCCGGCGCCTACGAGCAGTACTTC

D gene: TRBD2
J gene: TRBJ2-3
clone size: few
V gene: TRBV9
CDR3 protein: CASSVTLAGGPDTDTQYF
CDR3 DNA: TGTGCCAGCAGCGTAACCCTAGCGGGAGGGCCTGACACAGATACGCAGTATTTT

D gene: .
J gene: TRBJ2-3
clone size: few
V gene: TRBV7-8
CDR3 protein: CASSSRQGGTDTQYF
CDR3 DNA: TGTGCCAGCAGCTCAAGACAGGGAGGGACAGATACGCAGTATTTT

D gene: .
J gene: TRBJ1-1
clone size: few
V gene: TRBV2
CDR3 protein: CASKVAGLNTEAFF
CDR3 DNA: TGTGCCAGCAAAGTCGCGGGGCTAAACACTGAAGCTTTCTTT

D gene: .
J gene: TRBJ2-5
clone size: few
V gene: TRBV7-2
CDR3 protein: CASSLVWTQYF
CDR3 DNA: TGTGCCAGCAGCCTCGTGTGGACCCAGTACTTC

D gene: TRBD1
J gene: TRBJ2-7
clone size: many
V gene: TRBV27
CDR3 protein: CASSLGTGPYEQYF
CDR3 DNA: TGTGCCAGCAGTTTAGGGACAGGGCCCTACGAGCAGTACTTC

D gene: .
J gene: TRBJ2-7
clone size: many
V gene: TRBV21-1
CDR3 protein: CARTTKGGERDYEQYF
CDR3 DNA: TGTGCCAGAACGACTAAGGGCGGCGAGCGGGACTACGAGCAGTACTTC

D gene: .
J gene: TRBJ2-2
clone size: .
V gene: TRBV7-3
CDR3 protein: CASSLRRAGTANTGELFF
CDR3 DNA: TGTGCCAGCAGCTTACGTAGGGCCGGAACCGCGAACACCGGGGAGCTGTTTTTT

D gene: .
J gene: TRBJ2-4
clone size: .
V gene: TRBV30
CDR3 protein: CAWTGIDGLAKNIQYF
CDR3 DNA: TGTGCCTGGACAGGGATCGACGGGCTAGCCAAAAACATTCAGTACTTC

D gene: TRBD1
J gene: TRBJ1-1
clone size: .
V gene: TRBV25-1
CDR3 protein: CASSEIGTGGGPTEAFF
CDR3 DNA: TGTGCCAGCAGTGAGATTGGGACAGGGGGAGGCCCCACTGAAGCTTTCTTT

D gene: .
J gene: TRBJ2-3
clone size: few
V gene: TRBV5-1
CDR3 protein: CASSLGPSRDTQYF
CDR3 DNA: TGCGCCAGCAGCTTGGGACCCAGCCGAGATACGCAGTATTTT

D gene: TRBD1
J gene: TRBJ1-1
clone size: many
V gene: TRBV20-1
CDR3 protein: CSARAYDRGREAFF
CDR3 DNA: TGCAGTGCTAGAGCCTACGACAGGGGGCGTGAAGCTTTCTTT

D gene: .
J gene: TRBJ2-1
clone size: many
V gene: TRBV4-2
CDR3 protein: CASSQDLENNEQFF
CDR3 DNA: TGTGCCAGCAGCCAAGATTTGGAGAACAATGAGCAGTTCTTC

D gene: .
J gene: TRBJ1-5
clone size: few
V gene: TRBV27
CDR3 protein: CASSSGAASNQPQHF
CDR3 DNA: TGTGCCAGCAGTTCAGGGGCAGCTAGCAATCAGCCCCAGCATTTT

D gene: .
J gene: TRBJ1-1
clone size: many
V gene: TRBV29-1
CDR3 protein: CSVTGTNRNTEAFF
CDR3 DNA: TGCAGCGTAACCGGGACAAATAGAAACACTGAAGCTTTCTTT

D gene: .
J gene: TRBJ1-5
clone size: few
V gene: TRBV30
CDR3 protein: CAWAHNRNQPQHF
CDR3 DNA: TGTGCCTGGGCACACAACCGGAATCAGCCCCAGCATTTT

D gene: .
J gene: TRBJ2-7
clone size: .
V gene: TRBV28
CDR3 protein: CASSPPGVAYEQYF
CDR3 DNA: TGTGCCAGCAGTCCGCCGGGTGTGGCCTACGAGCAGTACTTC

D gene: TRBD1
J gene: TRBJ1-1
clone size: few
V gene: TRBV9
CDR3 protein: CASSVLGGGEAFF
CDR3 DNA: TGTGCCAGCAGCGTACTAGGGGGCGGCGAAGCTTTCTTT

D gene: TRBD2
J gene: TRBJ2-1
clone size: many
V gene: TRBV6-2/TRBV6-3
CDR3 protein: CASSYDCGRALRFNCEQFF
CDR3 DNA: TGTGCCAGCAGTTACGATTGCGGGAGGGCTCTGCGGTTTAACTGTGAGCAGTTCTTC

D gene: .
J gene: TRBJ2-7
clone size: .
V gene: TRBV6-2/TRBV6-3
CDR3 protein: CASSISPTRDEQYF
CDR3 DNA: TGTGCCAGCTCTATTTCCCCGACTAGGGACGAGCAGTACTTC

D gene: .
J gene: TRBJ2-7
clone size: few
V gene: TRBV29-1
CDR3 protein: CSVVGPAYEQYF
CDR3 DNA: TGCAGCGTTGTGGGGCCGGCCTACGAGCAGTACTTC

D gene: TRBD1
J gene: TRBJ1-3
clone size: many
V gene: TRBV12-3/TRBV12-4
CDR3 protein: CASSSPDRIRNTIYF
CDR3 DNA: TGTGCCAGCAGTTCCCCGGACAGGATTAGAAACACCATATATTTT

D gene: .
J gene: TRBJ2-7
clone size: many
V gene: TRBV28
CDR3 protein: CASSLSGLALLEQYF
CDR3 DNA: TGTGCCAGCAGTTTGTCGGGACTGGCTCTCCTCGAGCAGTACTTC

D gene: .
J gene: TRBJ2-2
clone size: many
V gene: TRBV2
CDR3 protein: CASSRPPLGTATGELFF
CDR3 DNA: TGTGCCAGCAGTCGACCGCCCCTCGGGACTGCAACCGGGGAGCTGTTTTTT

D gene: .
J gene: TRBJ2-1
clone size: many
V gene: TRBV15
CDR3 protein: CATSRDPLGNNEQFF
CDR3 DNA: TGTGCCACCAGCAGAGATCCGTTGGGGAACAATGAGCAGTTCTTC

D gene: .
J gene: TRBJ2-7
clone size: few
V gene: TRBV3-1
CDR3 protein: CASSQVPGLDEQYF
CDR3 DNA: TGTGCCAGCAGCCAAGTTCCGGGGTTGGACGAGCAGTACTTC

D gene: TRBD2
J gene: TRBJ2-7
clone size: many
V gene: TRBV20-1
CDR3 protein: CSATTRRGSYDEQYF
CDR3 DNA: TGCAGTGCAACCACCAGGCGCGGGAGCTATGACGAGCAGTACTTC

D gene: .
J gene: TRBJ1-1
clone size: many
V gene: TRBV11-1
CDR3 protein: CASSFGQGAFF
CDR3 DNA: TGTGCCAGCAGCTTCGGACAAGGGGCTTTCTTT

D gene: .
J gene: TRBJ2-2
clone size: many
V gene: TRBV25-1
CDR3 protein: CASSEAERDTGELFF
CDR3 DNA: TGTGCCAGCAGTGAAGCGGAGCGGGACACCGGGGAGCTGTTTTTT

D gene: .
J gene: TRBJ2-4
clone size: many
V gene: TRBV28
CDR3 protein: CASGYKNIQYF
CDR3 DNA: TGTGCCAGCGGTTACAAAAACATTCAGTACTTC

D gene: .
J gene: TRBJ2-3
clone size: .
V gene: TRBV7-9
CDR3 protein: CASNPSSTDTQYF
CDR3 DNA: TGTGCCAGCAACCCTTCTAGCACAGATACGCAGTATTTT

D gene: .
J gene: TRBJ2-3
clone size: few
V gene: TRBV6-2/TRBV6-3
CDR3 protein: CASSWGLETSTDTQYF
CDR3 DNA: TGTGCCAGCAGTTGGGGTTTGGAAACTAGCACAGATACGCAGTATTTT

D gene: .
J gene: TRBJ1-5
clone size: many
V gene: TRBV4-1
CDR3 protein: CASSQDSGQILDPQHF
CDR3 DNA: TGCGCCAGCAGCCAAGATTCGGGCCAGATCTTGGATCCCCAGCATTTT

D gene: TRBD2
J gene: TRBJ2-3
clone size: many
V gene: TRBV15
CDR3 protein: CATSPGTSGRTDTQYF
CDR3 DNA: TGTGCCACCAGCCCTGGGACTAGCGGGAGAACAGATACGCAGTATTTT

D gene: TRBD1
J gene: TRBJ1-6
clone size: many
V gene: TRBV10-3
CDR3 protein: CAIRDREDNSPLHF
CDR3 DNA: TGTGCCATCCGGGACAGGGAAGATAATTCACCCCTCCACTTT

D gene: .
J gene: TRBJ2-3
clone size: many
V gene: TRBV5-6
CDR3 protein: CASSTVVGTGDTQYF
CDR3 DNA: TGTGCCAGCAGCACTGTAGTGGGGACGGGAGATACGCAGTATTTT

D gene: TRBD2
J gene: TRBJ2-7
clone size: .
V gene: TRBV13
CDR3 protein: CASELAGAYEQYF
CDR3 DNA: TGTGCCAGCGAACTAGCGGGGGCCTACGAGCAGTACTTC

D gene: .
J gene: TRBJ2-6
clone size: .
V gene: TRBV7-9
CDR3 protein: CASSFQGSGANVLTF
CDR3 DNA: TGTGCCAGCAGCTTTCAGGGCTCTGGGGCCAACGTCCTGACTTTC

D gene: TRBD2
J gene: TRBJ2-7
clone size: .
V gene: TRBV2
CDR3 protein: CATGTTSYEQYF
CDR3 DNA: TGTGCCACCGGGACTACCTCCTACGAGCAGTACTTC

D gene: TRBD2
J gene: TRBJ2-1
clone size: .
V gene: TRBV12-3/TRBV12-4
CDR3 protein: CASSISGRQGNEQFF
CDR3 DNA: TGTGCCAGCAGTATTAGCGGGAGGCAGGGCAATGAGCAGTTCTTC

D gene: .
J gene: TRBJ2-7
clone size: .
V gene: TRBV6-1
CDR3 protein: CATVVRYEQYF
CDR3 DNA: TGTGCCACGGTGGTTCGGTACGAGCAGTACTTC

D gene: .
J gene: TRBJ2-3
clone size: few
V gene: TRBV20-1
CDR3 protein: CSARGTSLSTDTQYF
CDR3 DNA: TGCAGTGCTAGAGGGACGAGCCTTAGCACAGATACGCAGTATTTT

D gene: .
J gene: TRBJ1-6
clone size: .
V gene: TRBV7-9
CDR3 protein: CASSSRRGNSPLHF
CDR3 DNA: TGTGCCAGCAGCTCTAGACGGGGTAATTCACCCCTCCACTTT

D gene: TRBD1
J gene: TRBJ2-3
clone size: many
V gene: TRBV24-1
CDR3 protein: CATSDLRQGLSDTQYF
CDR3 DNA: TGTGCCACCAGTGATTTGCGACAGGGTTTGTCGGATACGCAGTATTTT

D gene: .
J gene: TRBJ2-7
clone size: .
V gene: TRBV29-1
CDR3 protein: CSVKGTVYEQYF
CDR3 DNA: TGCAGCGTTAAGGGAACAGTCTACGAGCAGTACTTC

D gene: .
J gene: TRBJ1-5
clone size: many
V gene: TRBV28
CDR3 protein: CASSLDTPTAQHF
CDR3 DNA: TGTGCCAGCAGTTTGGACACTCCCACAGCCCAGCATTTT

D gene: .
J gene: TRBJ1-5
clone size: .
V gene: TRBV19
CDR3 protein: CASSIVDGGRDNQPQHF
CDR3 DNA: TGTGCCAGTAGTATAGTGGACGGGGGAAGGGACAATCAGCCCCAGCATTTT

D gene: .
J gene: TRBJ1-2
clone size: few
V gene: TRBV29-1
CDR3 protein: CSVVDEYGYTF
CDR3 DNA: TGCAGCGTTGTAGACGAGTATGGCTACACCTTC

D gene: .
J gene: TRBJ1-1
clone size: few
V gene: TRBV27
CDR3 protein: CASRKEGDTEAFF
CDR3 DNA: TGTGCCAGCAGAAAGGAGGGGGACACTGAAGCTTTCTTT